Presented here are 13 T cell receptor beta chains from one specimen sequenced in a study of shared clonotypes between healthy human individuals. TCRdb's table, derived via immunoSEQ multiplex PCR, lists solely in-frame clones and lacks some. The data hold about 1 million clones, with under 80% observed a single time. Sequencing input: memory CD4+ T cells sorted from blood. The subset was: CD45RA-negative fraction. The source of these receptors is a man younger than 35 in good health.

In its sample, this clone was seen once. The J gene is TRBJ2-7, the V gene TRBV21-1; TRBD2, as called in the table, went unchecked against the DNA. TRBV21-1 is marked as a pseudogene. There are 14 residues in the CDR3. The CDR3 protein is CASSKSVVNYEQYF. In nucleotides, the CDR3 is TGTGCCAGCAGCAAGTCGGTCGTTAACTACGAGCAGTACTTC.

A word on this clone: Other DNA sequences of this sample code for an identical CDR3. The genes are TRBV7-6 and TRBJ1-2; no reliable D call. The CDR3 has 13 residues. Between the trimmed V and J ends, which lost 1 base and 5 bases, there was a span of 8 bases. Germline CDR1 reads SGHVS; CDR2 reads FNYEAQ. In DNA form, the CDR3 reads TGTGCCAGCAGCTTAGGCCAAAATTATGGCTACACCTTC. Its protein product is CASSLGQNYGYTF.

The V gene is TRBV6-1, the J gene TRBJ2-2; no firm D call. The germline V gene encodes CDR1 MNHNS and CDR2 SASEGT. The CDR3 covers 14 residues. V was clipped by 0 bases and J by 6 bases, with 8 bases between them. CDR3 nucleotide sequence: TGTGCCAGCAGTGAAGCGCGGTTCCCCGGGGAGCTGTTTTTT. Amino acid sequence: CASSEARFPGELFF.

J is TRBJ2-2 and V is TRBV19, with D possibly called TRBD1 or TRBD2 (5 bases each). Germline V lookup: CDR1 LNHDA, CDR2 SQIVND (reference sequence). The germline V and J ends were trimmed by 3 bases and 4 bases, with 15 bases remaining between them. This CDR3 contains 16 residues. The CDR3 DNA sequence: TGTGCCAGTAGTATGAGGGACCTACGCGGCACCGGGGAGCTGTTTTTT. As protein: CASSMRDLRGTGELFF.

The chain links TRBV28 to TRBJ2-6; D remains ambiguous. Germline loops: CDR1 MDHEN, CDR2 SYDVKM. The CDR3 length is 18 residues. Trimming cost V 1 base and J 0 bases, with 13 bases left between them. The chain's CDR3 is CASSLLGNPSSGANVLTF. The CDR3 DNA is TGTGCCAGCAGTTTATTAGGGAACCCCAGCTCTGGGGCCAACGTCCTGACTTTC.

This clone has only one observation. The CDR3 DNA reads TGTGCCAGTAGTATACTGGGACACCCGAACACTGAAGCTTTCTTT. This sequence encodes CASSILGHPNTEAFF. The rearrangement links TRBV19 to TRBJ1-1; TRBD1 might be the D (6 bases). Germline loops: CDR1 LNHDA, CDR2 SQIVND (reference sequence). This CDR3 is 15 amino acids long. Trimming cost V 2 bases and J 1 base, with 11 bases left between them.

The chain couples TRBV30 to TRBJ1-6; the D gene is possibly TRBD1 (5 bases). Trimming shortened V by 4 bases and J by 10 bases, and 20 bases separated the two germline ends. Germline V gene lookup returns CDR1 GTSNPN and CDR2 SVGIG (reference sequence). The CDR3 spans 15 residues. The CDR3 nucleotides are TGTGCCTGGAATACCGACAGTTTTCTTGGCTCACCCCTCCACTTT. Residues: CAWNTDSFLGSPLHF. The entire variable domain, with the rest obtained from reference TRBV30 and TRBJ1-6, is as follows: SQTIHQWPATLVQPVGSPLSLECTVEGTSNPNLYWYRQAAGRGLQLLFYSVGIGQISSEVPQNLSASRPQDRQFILSSKKLLLSDSGFYLCAWNTDSFLGSPLHFGNGTRLTVT.

This chain uses TRBV5-1 with TRBJ2-3, with D possibly being TRBD1 (6 bases). The germline V and J ends were trimmed by 3 bases and 3 bases, with 17 bases remaining between them. The CDR3 consists of 16 residues. Per germline, CDR1 SGHRS and CDR2 YFSETQ. CDR3 in amino acids: CASSSAPVRGTDTQYF. CDR3 coding DNA: TGCGCCAGCAGCTCCGCCCCGGTCAGGGGAACAGATACGCAGTATTTT. The entire variable domain, with the rest obtained from reference TRBV5-1 and TRBJ2-3, is as follows: KAGVTQTPRYLIKTRGQQVTLSCSPISGHRSVSWYQQTPGQGLQFLFEYFSETQRNKGNFPGRFSGRQFSNSRSEMNVSTLELGDSALYLCASSSAPVRGTDTQYFGPGTRLTVL.

The V and J genes are TRBV5-1 and TRBJ2-7; D tentatively fits TRBD1 or TRBD2 (5 bases each). V lost 0 bases and J 0 bases, leaving 10 bases between the germline ends. The germline CDR1 and CDR2 sequences are SGHRS and YFSETQ. The CDR3 loop spans 15 amino acids. The DNA of the CDR3 is TGCGCCAGCAGCTTGGGGGACCCAGTCTCCTACGAGCAGTACTTC. It encodes CASSLGDPVSYEQYF.

With respect to this clone: Since a much larger clone is just one base distant, this may be a read error. The gene calls are TRBV28 and TRBJ1-2; D gene ambiguous. Trimming shortened V by 5 bases and J by 4 bases, and 5 bases separated the two germline ends. Per the germline V gene, CDR1 is MDHEN and CDR2 is SYDVKM. This CDR3 is built from 11 residues. The CDR3 region has the DNA TGTGCCAGCAGTGGGAGCTATGGCTACACCTTC. Amino acids: CASSGSYGYTF.

Many counts were recorded for this clone. This rearrangement joins TRBV11-2 to TRBJ1-2; tentatively, D is TRBD1 (6 bases). The germline V gene has CDR1 SGHAT and CDR2 FQNNGV. CDR3 length equals 15 residues. V lost 6 bases to trimming and J lost 5 bases, with 19 bases between them. CDR3 region: CASRNLGAVGYGYTF. CDR3 nucleotides: TGTGCCAGCAGGAACTTGGGGGCAGTGGGATATGGCTACACCTTC.

The rearrangement uses TRBV2 and TRBJ2-1, with 9 bases lining up with TRBD2. This CDR3 is 19 amino acids long. Germline CDR1 SNHLY, CDR2 FYNNEI. V gave up 2 bases and J gave up 8 bases; unmatched junction bases: 19. CDR3 residues: CASSETPNAAAGGFYEQFF. DNA for the CDR3: TGTGCCAGCAGTGAAACCCCAAACGCGGCAGCGGGAGGTTTCTATGAGCAGTTCTTC. The full variable domain, with the rest looked up from reference TRBV2 and TRBJ2-1, is EPEVTQTPSHQVTQMGQEVILRCVPISNHLYFYWYRQILGQKVEFLVSFYNNEISEKSEIFDDQFSVERPDGSNFTLKIRSTKLEDSAMYFCASSETPNAAAGGFYEQFFGPGTRLTVL.

This chain links TRBV5-1 with TRBJ2-1; D is unresolved. The germline gives CDR1 SGHRS, CDR2 YFSETQ. V lost 2 bases and J lost 2, with 5 bases in between. The length of the CDR3 is 13 residues. DNA for the CDR3: TGCGCCAGCAGCTTATACACCTACAATGAGCAGTTCTTC. Amino acid sequence: CASSLYTYNEQFF.